Each of the 8 T cell receptor beta chains below was sequenced from the same sample in a study of shared clonotypes between healthy human individuals (dated by TCRdb to between 2020 and 2021). Libraries were built with the immunoSEQ multiplex PCR assay. Entries here come from immuneACCESS through TCRdb and include only in-frame sequences with V and J called. Some clones fail to appear in such tables; in the studies checked, an unresolved V gene covers under half of the shortfall, and the cause of the remainder is unknown. The sample includes some 980,000 clones, with approximately 80% observed a single time. The top ten clones comprise around 1.4% of the sample. The sequenced sample was memory CD4+ T cells sorted from blood. The meaning of the sample's cell subset or site label: CD45RA-negative fraction. The receptor set was obtained from a young man in good health.

This clone was seen a single time. The rearrangement uses TRBV2 and TRBJ2-5, with 10 bases identical to TRBD1. The germline V gene has CDR1 SNHLY and CDR2 FYNNEI. The J segment lost 10 bases and the V segment lost 4 bases, leaving 6 bases of the junction unmatched. The CDR3 loop spans 13 amino acids. The CDR3 here is CASSGGTGENQYF. CDR3 DNA sequence: TGTGCCAGCAGTGGGGGGACAGGGGAAAACCAGTACTTC.

The CDR3 protein is CAWTSEDTIYF. The CDR3 region has the DNA TGTGCCTGGACTAGCGAGGACACCATATATTTT. This sequence joins TRBV30 and TRBJ1-3; no firm D call. Germline CDR1 and CDR2: GTSNPN and SVGIG (reference sequence). This CDR3 has 11 residues. V lost 4 bases, J lost 8 bases, and 9 bases lay in between. The full variable domain, completed using reference TRBV30 and TRBJ1-3, is SQTIHQWPATLVQPVGSPLSLECTVEGTSNPNLYWYRQAAGRGLQLLFYSVGIGQISSEVPQNLSASRPQDRQFILSSKKLLLSDSGFYLCAWTSEDTIYFGEGSWLTVV.

The chain combines TRBV5-1 with TRBJ2-7; D is perhaps TRBD1 or TRBD2 (6 bases each). Germline CDR1 reads SGHRS; CDR2 reads YFSETQ. CDR3 size: 16 residues. Trimming took off 0 bases at V and 8 bases at J, with 21 bases between the two ends. The CDR3 DNA is TGCGCCAGCAGCTTGGACAGGGATGCGTGGCGGGACAAGCAGTACTTC. It specifies CASSLDRDAWRDKQYF.

Worth noting for this clone: Other DNA variants within this sample encode the same CDR3. CDR3 sequence reads: CASSPRPAYEQYF. CDR3 bases: TGTGCCAGCTCACCACGACCCGCATACGAGCAGTACTTC. This rearrangement joins TRBV18 to TRBJ2-7; no clear D gene. Germline values: CDR1 KGHSH, CDR2 LQKENI. The CDR3 extends over 13 amino acids. Trimming stripped 1 base from V and 4 bases from J, with 8 bases between.

Notes on this clone: The identical CDR3 is also encoded by other nucleotide sequences in the sample. The V and J genes are TRBV7-3 and TRBJ2-1, with 7 nucleotides matching TRBD2. The CDR3 covers 15 residues. The germline gives CDR1 SGHTA, CDR2 FQGTGA. Unmatched junction bases numbered 3, after V lost 2 bases and J lost 2 bases. In DNA, the CDR3 is TGTGCCAGCAGCTTATCGGGAGGAACCTACAATGAGCAGTTCTTC. This sequence encodes CASSLSGGTYNEQFF.

Of note for this clone: A much larger clone sits a single nucleotide away, making a read error possible. The chain carries TRBV11-2 and TRBJ2-5; D is unresolved. TRBJ2-7 matches the DNA end more closely, so the J call is doubtful. The CDR3 runs 12 residues. The germline CDR1 and CDR2 sequences are SGHAT and FQNNGV. DNA for the CDR3: TGTGCCAGCAGCCTGTTTACCTACGAGCAGTACTTC. This gives the protein CASSLFTYEQYF.

The V gene is TRBV13, the J gene TRBJ2-3; TRBD2 might be the D (6 bases). Germline V lookup: CDR1 PRHDT, CDR2 FYEKMQ (reference sequence). The CDR3 totals 15 residues. Trimming took off 1 base at V and 2 bases at J, with 10 bases between the two ends. CDR3 coding DNA: TGTGCCAGCAGCTTAGTATGGGGGGTCACAGATACGCAGTATTTT. It codes for CASSLVWGVTDTQYF.

The chain is built from TRBV27 and TRBJ2-7; 9 bases agree with TRBD2. The germline V gene encodes CDR1 MNHEY and CDR2 SMNVEV (reference sequence). CDR3 length: 15 residues. Trimming took 3 bases from V and 1 from J; bases not matched to a gene: 4. Here the CDR3 reads CASSFAAGGSYEQYF. The CDR3 DNA sequence: TGTGCCAGCAGTTTTGCAGCGGGAGGTTCCTACGAGCAGTACTTC.